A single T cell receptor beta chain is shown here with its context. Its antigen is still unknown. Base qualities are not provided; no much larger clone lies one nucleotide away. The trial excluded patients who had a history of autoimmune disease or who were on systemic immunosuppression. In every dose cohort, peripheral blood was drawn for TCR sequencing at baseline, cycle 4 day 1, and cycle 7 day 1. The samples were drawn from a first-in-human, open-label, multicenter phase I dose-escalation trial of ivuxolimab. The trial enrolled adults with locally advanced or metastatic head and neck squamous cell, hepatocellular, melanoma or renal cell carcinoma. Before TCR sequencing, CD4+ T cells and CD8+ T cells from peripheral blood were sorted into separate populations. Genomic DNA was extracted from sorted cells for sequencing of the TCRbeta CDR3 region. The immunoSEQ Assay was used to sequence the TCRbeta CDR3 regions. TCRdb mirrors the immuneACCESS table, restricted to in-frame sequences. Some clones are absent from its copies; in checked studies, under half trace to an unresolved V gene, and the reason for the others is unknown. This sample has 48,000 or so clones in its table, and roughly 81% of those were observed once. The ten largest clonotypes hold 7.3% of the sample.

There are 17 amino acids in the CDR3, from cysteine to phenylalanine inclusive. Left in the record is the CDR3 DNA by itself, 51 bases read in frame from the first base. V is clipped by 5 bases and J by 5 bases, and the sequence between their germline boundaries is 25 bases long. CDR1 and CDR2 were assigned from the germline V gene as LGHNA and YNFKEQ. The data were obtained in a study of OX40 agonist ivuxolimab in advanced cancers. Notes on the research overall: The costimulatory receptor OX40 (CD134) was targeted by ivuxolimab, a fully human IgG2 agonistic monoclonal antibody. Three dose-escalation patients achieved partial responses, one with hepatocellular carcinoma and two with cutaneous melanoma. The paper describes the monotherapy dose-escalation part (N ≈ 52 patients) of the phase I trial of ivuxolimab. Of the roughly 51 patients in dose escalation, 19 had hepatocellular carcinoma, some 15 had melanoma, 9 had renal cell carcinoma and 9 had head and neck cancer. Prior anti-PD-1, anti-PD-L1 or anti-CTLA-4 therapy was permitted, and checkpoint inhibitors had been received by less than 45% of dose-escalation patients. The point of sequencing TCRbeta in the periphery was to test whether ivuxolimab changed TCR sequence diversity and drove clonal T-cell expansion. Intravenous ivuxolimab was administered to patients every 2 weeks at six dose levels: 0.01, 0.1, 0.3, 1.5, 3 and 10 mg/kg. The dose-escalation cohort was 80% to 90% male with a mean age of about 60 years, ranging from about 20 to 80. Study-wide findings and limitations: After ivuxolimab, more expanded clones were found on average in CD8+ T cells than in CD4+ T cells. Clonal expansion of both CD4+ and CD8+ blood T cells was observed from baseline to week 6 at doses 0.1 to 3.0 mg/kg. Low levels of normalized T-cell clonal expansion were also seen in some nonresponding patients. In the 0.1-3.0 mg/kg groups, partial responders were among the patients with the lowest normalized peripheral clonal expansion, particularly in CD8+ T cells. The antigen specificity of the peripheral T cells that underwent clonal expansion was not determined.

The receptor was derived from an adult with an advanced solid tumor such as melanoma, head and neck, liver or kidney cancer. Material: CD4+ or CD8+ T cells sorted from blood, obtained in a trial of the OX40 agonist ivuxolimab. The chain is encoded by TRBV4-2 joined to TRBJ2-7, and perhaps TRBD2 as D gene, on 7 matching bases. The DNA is TGTGCCAGCAGCTCCGCCGGGGGCGGGAGAGGGAACCACGAGCAGTACTTC. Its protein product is CASSSAGGGRGNHEQYF.